The clone carrying this T cell receptor (beta chain) was detected ten times or more. The CDR3 regions of TCR beta were amplified from RNA transcripts. A first-round RT-PCR of the TCR CDR3 used the HTBI primer set. TCRdb re-called the multiplex PCR reads with MiXCR, one entry per CDR3 protein. Of roughly 160,000 distinct CDR3 sequences listed, less than 10% are singletons. This sample was taken from a study of T cells in Graves' hyperthyroidism and ophthalmopathy. The germline gives CDR1 SNHLY, CDR2 FYNNEI. The J segment lost 5 bases and the V segment lost 3 bases, leaving 5 bases of the junction unmatched. This CDR3 is built from 15 residues. Patients with uncontrolled infections, other autoimmune diseases, pregnancy or lactation were excluded.

The chain has TRBV2 and TRBJ2-3; 10 nucleotides line up with TRBD2. The sample was blood. This receptor was obtained from a young woman with Graves' hyperthyroidism that later progressed to Graves' ophthalmopathy. CDR3 in DNA: TGTGCCAGCAGTGACCCGGGACTAGCGAGAGATACGCAGTATTTT. It specifies CASSDPGLARDTQYF.